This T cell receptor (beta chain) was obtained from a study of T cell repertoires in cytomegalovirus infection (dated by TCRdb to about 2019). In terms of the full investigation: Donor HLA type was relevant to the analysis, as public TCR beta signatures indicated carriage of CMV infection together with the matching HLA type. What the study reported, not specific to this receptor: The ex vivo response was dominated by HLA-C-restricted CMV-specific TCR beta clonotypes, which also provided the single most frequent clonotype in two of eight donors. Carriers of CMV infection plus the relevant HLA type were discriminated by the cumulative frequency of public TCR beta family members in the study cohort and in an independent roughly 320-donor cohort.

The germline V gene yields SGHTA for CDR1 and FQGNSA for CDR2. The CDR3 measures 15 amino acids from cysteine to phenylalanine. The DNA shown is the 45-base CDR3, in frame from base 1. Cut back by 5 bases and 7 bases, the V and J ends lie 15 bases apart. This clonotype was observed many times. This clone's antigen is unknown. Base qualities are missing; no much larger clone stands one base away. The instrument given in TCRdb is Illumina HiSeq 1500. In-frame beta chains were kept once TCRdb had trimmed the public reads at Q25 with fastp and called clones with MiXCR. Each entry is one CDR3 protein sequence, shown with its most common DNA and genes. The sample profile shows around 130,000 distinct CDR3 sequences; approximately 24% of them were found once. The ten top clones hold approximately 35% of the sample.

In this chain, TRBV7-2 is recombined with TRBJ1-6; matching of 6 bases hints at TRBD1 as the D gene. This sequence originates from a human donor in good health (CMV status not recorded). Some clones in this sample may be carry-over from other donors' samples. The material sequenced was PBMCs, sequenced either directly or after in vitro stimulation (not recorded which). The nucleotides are TGTGCCAGCAGCCGGGCCGGGGGCAGCAATTCACCCCTCCACTTT. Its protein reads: CASSRAGGSNSPLHF.